One sample yielded the 17 T cell receptor beta chains listed below, sequenced in a study of T cell repertoires in cytomegalovirus infection. TCRdb reprocessed the reads with MiXCR, giving one entry per CDR3 protein. The data show some 200,000 distinct CDR3 sequences, with approximately 9.6% seen just once and about 5% held by the top ten. The sample taken for sequencing was PBMCs. Receptors originate from a human donor in good health (CMV status not recorded). Some clones in this sample may be carry-over from other donors' samples.

This clonotype was detected a few times. This chain joins TRBV20-1 and TRBJ2-1; D not certain. The V end was cut by 3 bases, the J end by 3 bases, with 3 bases between. This CDR3 has 11 residues. CDR1 and CDR2 from the germline V gene are DFQATT and SNEGSKA (reference sequence). This CDR3 is CSASSYNEQFF. The CDR3 region has the DNA TGCAGTGCTAGCAGCTACAATGAGCAGTTCTTC.

V is TRBV29-1 and J is TRBJ2-3; TRBD1 matches 10 bases. This CDR3 has 13 residues. The germline V gene encodes CDR1 SQVTM and CDR2 ANQGSEA. V lost 6 bases and J lost 1; bases outside the gene matches: 1. CDR3 in amino acids: CSVGTGGTDTQYF. The CDR3 DNA reads as TGCAGCGTGGGGACAGGGGGCACAGATACGCAGTATTTT.

This clonotype has ten or more counts. The chain links TRBV5-1 to TRBJ2-1; 13 bases are a match to TRBD2. With 4 bases clipped from V and 0 bases from J, the junction kept 19 bases outside the gene matches. Germline CDR1 reads SGHRS; CDR2 reads YFSETQ. This CDR3 contains 22 residues. DNA for the CDR3: TGCGCCAGCAGCGGGGATGTCCGACTAGCGGGAGGTCCATTGAGCTCCTACAATGAGCAGTTCTTC. As protein: CASSGDVRLAGGPLSSYNEQFF. Variable domain in full (rest from reference TRBV5-1 and TRBJ2-1): KAGVTQTPRYLIKTRGQQVTLSCSPISGHRSVSWYQQTPGQGLQFLFEYFSETQRNKGNFPGRFSGRQFSNSRSEMNVSTLELGDSALYLCASSGDVRLAGGPLSSYNEQFFGPGTRLTVL.

There are many counts of this clonotype. The chain combines TRBV7-2 with TRBJ2-3, with D possibly matching TRBD2 (6 bases). Germline CDR1 and CDR2: SGHTA and FQGNSA. V lost 5 bases, J lost 5 bases, and 17 bases lay in between. CDR3 size: 15 residues. The DNA of the CDR3 is TGTGCCAGCAGCCCCCTCGGGGGTATCCGAGATACGCAGTATTTT. Its translation is CASSPLGGIRDTQYF.

This clonotype was observed at least ten times. The chain employs TRBV25-1 and TRBJ1-1; D may be TRBD1 (5 bases). In germline, CDR1 is MGHDK, CDR2 SYGVNS. V dropped 2 bases and J dropped 4 bases, with 14 bases sitting between them. The CDR3 length is 15 residues. CDR3 residues: CASSEQSGKGTEAFF. CDR3 DNA sequence: TGTGCCAGCAGTGAACAATCAGGGAAGGGCACTGAAGCTTTCTTT.

In this sample, this clonotype is medium-sized. The J gene is TRBJ2-1, the V gene TRBV7-2; 8 bases are shared with TRBD2. Germline CDR1 and CDR2: SGHTA and FQGNSA. With 5 bases clipped from V and 15 bases from J, the junction kept 9 bases outside the gene matches. The CDR3 runs 12 residues. CDR3 protein: CASSVPGLVLFF. The CDR3, as DNA: TGTGCCAGCAGCGTCCCGGGACTAGTTTTGTTCTTC.

In its sample, this clonotype was seen a few times. This chain links TRBV7-2 with TRBJ2-3; TRBD2 matches 9 bases. Per the germline V gene, CDR1 is SGHTA and CDR2 is FQGNSA. V lost 8 bases and J lost 3; bases outside the gene matches: 9. CDR3 length equals 15 residues. CDR3 sequence (DNA): TGTGCCAGCGCTCGAGAGCGGGGGGTTACAGATACGCAGTATTTT. Translating it yields CASARERGVTDTQYF. The full variable domain, in which reference TRBV7-2 and TRBJ2-3 provide the parts outside the CDR3, is GAGVSQSPSNKVTEKGKDVELRCDPISGHTALYWYRQSLGQGLEFLIYFQGNSAPDKSGLPSDRFSAERTGGSVSTLTIQRTQQEDSAVYLCASARERGVTDTQYFGPGTRLTVL.

This clonotype was observed many times. CDR3 coding DNA: TGTGCCAGCAGCTTAGATCCAGGGTCAACAGATACGCAGTATTTT. Translated: CASSLDPGSTDTQYF. V usage is TRBV7-2 and J usage is TRBJ2-3; a possible D gene is TRBD1 (5 bases). CDR3 size: 15 residues. The V gene's germline CDR1 is SGHTA and CDR2 FQGNSA. The V gene lost 1 base and the J gene lost 3 bases, with 11 bases spanning the gap.

This clonotype was seen many times. The V call is TRBV29-1, the J call TRBJ2-1; D not resolved. In germline, CDR1 is SQVTM, CDR2 ANQGSEA. The germline V and J ends were trimmed by 7 bases and 0 bases, with 13 bases remaining between them. The CDR3 has 14 residues. The CDR3 protein is CSAGDFGSYNEQFF. The CDR3, as DNA: TGCAGCGCTGGTGACTTCGGCTCCTACAATGAGCAGTTCTTC.

This clonotype was detected only a few times. J is TRBJ2-1 and V is TRBV20-1; D is perhaps TRBD1 or TRBD2 (6 bases each). Germline V CDR1 and CDR2: DFQATT, SNEGSKA (reference sequence). Trimming removed 6 bases at V and 2 bases at J, with 11 bases between. The CDR3 covers 13 residues. The CDR3 reads CSAGGFAYNEQFF. CDR3 nucleotides: TGCAGTGCGGGGGGCTTCGCCTACAATGAGCAGTTCTTC.

There are many counts of this clonotype. V usage is TRBV27 and J usage is TRBJ2-1; no definite D call. The CDR3 is made up of 14 amino acids. CDR1 is MNHEY and CDR2 is SMNVEV in the germline V gene (reference sequence). V lost 0 bases, J lost 10 bases, and 13 bases lay in between. The CDR3: CASSLSGGPREQFF. The CDR3 DNA sequence: TGTGCCAGCAGTTTATCTGGCGGCCCCAGGGAGCAGTTCTTC.

V is TRBV29-1 and J is TRBJ2-7, with 8 positions matching TRBD1. Trimming at V came to 5 bases and at J to 6 bases, leaving 12 bases not matched to a gene. Germline CDR1 and CDR2: SQVTM and ANQGSEA. CDR3 length equals 14 residues. The CDR3 region has the DNA TGCAGCGTTCTTGGCCCGGACAGGGTAGGCGAGCAGTACTTC. As protein: CSVLGPDRVGEQYF.

This clonotype was counted at least ten times. The J gene is TRBJ2-7, the V gene TRBV4-1; D is unresolved. V dropped 1 base and J dropped 0 bases, with 13 bases sitting between them. The germline V gene encodes CDR1 MGHRA and CDR2 YSYEKL. CDR3 size: 16 residues. CDR3 in amino acids: CASSQGPHVGSYEQYF. As DNA, the CDR3 is TGCGCCAGCAGCCAAGGGCCCCATGTGGGCTCCTACGAGCAGTACTTC.

This rearrangement joins TRBV28 to TRBJ1-2; D gene uncertain. CDR1 is MDHEN, CDR2 SYDVKM, per germline. V was clipped by 4 bases and J by 1 base, with 10 bases between them. The CDR3 is made up of 14 amino acids. The CDR3 here is CASSSGIGNYGYTF. CDR3 nucleotide sequence: TGTGCCAGCAGTTCGGGGATCGGTAACTATGGCTACACCTTC.

This chain uses TRBV12-3 or TRBV12-4 with TRBJ2-3; D is ambiguous. V was shortened by 6 bases and J by 2 bases, with 6 bases between the two germline ends. The CDR3 is 12 amino acids. CDR3 protein: CASRPSTDTQYF. The CDR3 nucleotides read TGTGCCAGCAGACCCTCCACAGATACGCAGTATTTT.

This clonotype was seen many times. V is TRBV12-3 or TRBV12-4 and J is TRBJ1-3, with a possible D match to TRBD1 (5 bases). CDR3 length: 17 amino acids. V dropped 6 bases and J dropped 0 bases, with 18 bases sitting between them. DNA for the CDR3: TGTGCCAGCAGCCTACGCGCAGGGCCAAGCTCTGGAAACACCATATATTTT. Translated, it gives CASSLRAGPSSGNTIYF.

This clonotype was counted between two and nine times. The V and J genes are TRBV9 and TRBJ2-3; 8 bases line up with TRBD2. Germline assignment: CDR1 SGDLS and CDR2 YYNGEE. There are 14 residues in the CDR3. The ends lost 3 bases at V and 7 bases at J; junction bases unmatched: 7. The CDR3 is CASSAGLAGHTQYF. The CDR3 nucleotides read TGTGCCAGCAGCGCAGGACTAGCAGGCCATACGCAGTATTTT. Combining the CDR3 with reference TRBV9 and TRBJ2-3 gives the whole variable domain DSGVTQTPKHLITATGQRVTLRCSPRSGDLSVYWYQQSLDQGLQFLIQYYNGEERAKGNILERFSAQQFPDLHSELNLSSLELGDSALYFCASSAGLAGHTQYFGPGTRLTVL.